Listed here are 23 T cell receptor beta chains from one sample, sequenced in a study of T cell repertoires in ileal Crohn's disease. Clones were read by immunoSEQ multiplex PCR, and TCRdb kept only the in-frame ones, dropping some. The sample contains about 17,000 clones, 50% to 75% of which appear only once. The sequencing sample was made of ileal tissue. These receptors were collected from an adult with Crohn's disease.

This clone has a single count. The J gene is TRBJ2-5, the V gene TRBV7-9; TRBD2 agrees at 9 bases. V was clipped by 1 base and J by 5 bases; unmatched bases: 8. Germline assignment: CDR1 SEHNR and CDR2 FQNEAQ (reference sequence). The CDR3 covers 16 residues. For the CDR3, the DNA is TGTGCCAGCAGCTTAGGGGCGGGAGGGCCGATCGAGACCCAGTACTTC. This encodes CASSLGAGGPIETQYF. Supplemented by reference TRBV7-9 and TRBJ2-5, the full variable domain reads DTGVSQNPRHKITKRGQNVTFRCDPISEHNRLYWYRQTLGQGPEFLTYFQNEAQLEKSRLLSDRFSAERPKGSFSTLEIQRTEQGDSAMYLCASSLGAGGPIETQYFGPGTRLLVL.

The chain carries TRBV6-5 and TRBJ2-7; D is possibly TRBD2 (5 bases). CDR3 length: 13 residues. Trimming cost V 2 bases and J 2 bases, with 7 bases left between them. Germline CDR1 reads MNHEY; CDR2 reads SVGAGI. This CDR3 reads CASSYGGPYEQYF. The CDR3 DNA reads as TGTGCCAGCAGTTACGGAGGACCCTACGAGCAGTACTTC.

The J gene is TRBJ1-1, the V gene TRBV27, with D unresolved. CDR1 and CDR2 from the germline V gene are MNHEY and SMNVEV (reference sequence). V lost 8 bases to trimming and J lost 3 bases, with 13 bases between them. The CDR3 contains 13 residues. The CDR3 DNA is TGTGCCAGCGCAATCGGGGTCTACACTGAAGCTTTCTTT. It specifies CASAIGVYTEAFF.

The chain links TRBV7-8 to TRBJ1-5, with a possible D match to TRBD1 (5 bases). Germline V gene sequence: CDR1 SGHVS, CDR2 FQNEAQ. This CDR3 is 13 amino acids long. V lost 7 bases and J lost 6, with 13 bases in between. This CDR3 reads CASMAQGGQPQHF. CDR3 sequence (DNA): TGTGCCAGCATGGCGCAGGGCGGTCAGCCCCAGCATTTT.

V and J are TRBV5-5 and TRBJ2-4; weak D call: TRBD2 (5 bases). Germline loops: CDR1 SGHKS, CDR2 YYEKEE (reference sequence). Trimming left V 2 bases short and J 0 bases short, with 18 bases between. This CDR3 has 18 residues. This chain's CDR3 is CASSFGLLASLAKNIQYF. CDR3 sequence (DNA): TGTGCCAGCAGCTTCGGACTCCTAGCCTCGCTAGCCAAAAACATTCAGTACTTC.

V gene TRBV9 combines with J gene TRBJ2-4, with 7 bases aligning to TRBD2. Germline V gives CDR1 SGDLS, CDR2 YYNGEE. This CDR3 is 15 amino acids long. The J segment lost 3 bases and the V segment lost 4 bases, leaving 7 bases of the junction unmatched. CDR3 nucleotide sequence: TGTGCCAGCAGCTCCACTACTAGCGTCAAAAACATTCAGTACTTC. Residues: CASSSTTSVKNIQYF.

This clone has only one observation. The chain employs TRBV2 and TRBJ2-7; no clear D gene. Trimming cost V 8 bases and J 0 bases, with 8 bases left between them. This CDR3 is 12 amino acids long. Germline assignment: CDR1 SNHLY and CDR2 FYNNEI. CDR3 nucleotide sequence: TGTGCCAGCTTGAGGAGCTCCTACGAGCAGTACTTC. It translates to CASLRSSYEQYF.

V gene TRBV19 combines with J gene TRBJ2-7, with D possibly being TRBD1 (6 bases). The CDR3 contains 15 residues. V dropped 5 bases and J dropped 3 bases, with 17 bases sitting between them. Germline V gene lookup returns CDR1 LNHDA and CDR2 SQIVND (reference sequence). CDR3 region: CASSQTGKGDYEQYF. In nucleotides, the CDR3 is TGTGCCAGTAGTCAAACAGGGAAGGGGGACTACGAGCAGTACTTC.

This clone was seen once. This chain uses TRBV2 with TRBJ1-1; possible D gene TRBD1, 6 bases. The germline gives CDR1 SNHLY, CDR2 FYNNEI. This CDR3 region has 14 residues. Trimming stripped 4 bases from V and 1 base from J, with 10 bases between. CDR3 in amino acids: CASSVGTRNTEAFF. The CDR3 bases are TGTGCCAGCAGTGTCGGGACACGGAACACTGAAGCTTTCTTT.

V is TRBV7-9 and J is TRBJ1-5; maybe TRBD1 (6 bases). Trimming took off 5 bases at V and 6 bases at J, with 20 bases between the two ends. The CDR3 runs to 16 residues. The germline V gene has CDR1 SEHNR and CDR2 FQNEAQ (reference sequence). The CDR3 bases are TGTGCCAGCAGCGTAGGGGGTACAGGGCTGGGTCAGCCCCAGCATTTT. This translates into CASSVGGTGLGQPQHF. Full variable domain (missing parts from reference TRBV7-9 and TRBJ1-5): DTGVSQNPRHKITKRGQNVTFRCDPISEHNRLYWYRQTLGQGPEFLTYFQNEAQLEKSRLLSDRFSAERPKGSFSTLEIQRTEQGDSAMYLCASSVGGTGLGQPQHFGDGTRLSIL.

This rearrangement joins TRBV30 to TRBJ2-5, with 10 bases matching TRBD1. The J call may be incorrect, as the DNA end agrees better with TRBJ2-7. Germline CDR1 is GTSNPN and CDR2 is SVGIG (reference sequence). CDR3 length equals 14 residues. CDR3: CAWTGQGHSYEQYF. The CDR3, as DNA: TGTGCCTGGACGGGACAGGGGCATTCCTACGAGCAGTACTTC.

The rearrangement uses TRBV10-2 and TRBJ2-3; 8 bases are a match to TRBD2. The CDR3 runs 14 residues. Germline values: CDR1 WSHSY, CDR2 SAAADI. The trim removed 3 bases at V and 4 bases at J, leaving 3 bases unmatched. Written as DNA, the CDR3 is TGCGCCAGCAGTGAAGCGGGAGCGGCAGATACGCAGTATTTT. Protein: CASSEAGAADTQYF.

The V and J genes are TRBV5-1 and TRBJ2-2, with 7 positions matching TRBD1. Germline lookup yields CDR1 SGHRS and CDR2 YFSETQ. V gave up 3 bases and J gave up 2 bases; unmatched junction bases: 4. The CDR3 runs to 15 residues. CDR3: CASSSDRPNTGELFF. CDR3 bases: TGCGCCAGCAGCTCGGACAGGCCTAACACCGGGGAGCTGTTTTTT.

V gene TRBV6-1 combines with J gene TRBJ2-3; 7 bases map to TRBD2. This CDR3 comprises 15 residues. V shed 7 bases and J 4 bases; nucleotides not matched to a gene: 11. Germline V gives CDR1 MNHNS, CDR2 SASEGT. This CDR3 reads CASMTWAGEADTQYF. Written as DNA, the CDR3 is TGTGCCAGCATGACTTGGGCGGGAGAAGCAGATACGCAGTATTTT.

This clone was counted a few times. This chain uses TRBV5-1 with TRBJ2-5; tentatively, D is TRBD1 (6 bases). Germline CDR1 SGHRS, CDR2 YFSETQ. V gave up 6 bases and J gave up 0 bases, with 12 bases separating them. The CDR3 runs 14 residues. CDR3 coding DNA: TGCGCCAGCACCCCTGGGGGCTACCAAGAGACCCAGTACTTC. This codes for CASTPGGYQETQYF.

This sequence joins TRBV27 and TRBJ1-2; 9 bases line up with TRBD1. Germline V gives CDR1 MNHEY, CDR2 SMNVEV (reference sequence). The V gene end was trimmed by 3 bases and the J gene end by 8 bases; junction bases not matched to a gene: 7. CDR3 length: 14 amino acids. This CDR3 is CASSFSGTGRGYTF. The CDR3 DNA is TGTGCCAGCAGTTTTTCCGGGACAGGGAGAGGCTACACCTTC.

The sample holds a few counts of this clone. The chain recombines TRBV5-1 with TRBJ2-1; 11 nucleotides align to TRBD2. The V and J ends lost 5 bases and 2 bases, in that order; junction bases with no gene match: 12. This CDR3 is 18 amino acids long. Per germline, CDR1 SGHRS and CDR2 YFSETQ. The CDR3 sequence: CASRFTSGSPETYNEQFF. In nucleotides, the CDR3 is TGCGCCAGCAGGTTCACTAGCGGGAGCCCCGAGACCTACAATGAGCAGTTCTTC.

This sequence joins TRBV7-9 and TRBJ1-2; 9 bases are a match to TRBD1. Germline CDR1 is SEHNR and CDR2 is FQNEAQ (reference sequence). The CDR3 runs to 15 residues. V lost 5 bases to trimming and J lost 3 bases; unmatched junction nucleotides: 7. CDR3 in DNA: TGTGCCAGCAGCCTCCAGACAGGGGGAGACTATGGCTACACCTTC. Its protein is CASSLQTGGDYGYTF.

The CDR3 loop reads CAWSEGNSGNTIYF. CDR3 nucleotide sequence: TGTGCCTGGAGTGAGGGGAATTCTGGAAACACCATATATTTT. The rearrangement uses TRBV30 and TRBJ1-3, with a tentative D call TRBD1 (5 bases). The CDR3 loop spans 14 amino acids. The V and J ends lost 1 base and 1 base respectively, with 8 bases between them. Germline CDR1 is GTSNPN and CDR2 is SVGIG (reference sequence).

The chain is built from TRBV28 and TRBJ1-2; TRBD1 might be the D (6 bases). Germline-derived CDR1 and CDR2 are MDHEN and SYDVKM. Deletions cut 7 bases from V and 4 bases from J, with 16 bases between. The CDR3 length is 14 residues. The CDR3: CASNSQGRGYGYTF. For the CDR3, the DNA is TGTGCCAGCAATTCACAGGGCCGCGGCTATGGCTACACCTTC.

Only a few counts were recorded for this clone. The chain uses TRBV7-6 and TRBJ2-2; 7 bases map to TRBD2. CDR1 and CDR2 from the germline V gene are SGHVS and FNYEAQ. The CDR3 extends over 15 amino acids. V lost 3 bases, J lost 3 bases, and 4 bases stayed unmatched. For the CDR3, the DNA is TGTGCCAGCAGCTTCAGCGGGGCTTACACCGGGGAGCTGTTTTTT. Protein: CASSFSGAYTGELFF.

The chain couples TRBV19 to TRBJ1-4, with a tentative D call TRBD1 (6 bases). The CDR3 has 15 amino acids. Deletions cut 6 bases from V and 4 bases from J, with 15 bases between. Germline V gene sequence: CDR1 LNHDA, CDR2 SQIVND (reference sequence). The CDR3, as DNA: TGTGCCAGTAGGGCAAACAGGGCACTTAATGAAAAACTGTTTTTT. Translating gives CASRANRALNEKLFF.

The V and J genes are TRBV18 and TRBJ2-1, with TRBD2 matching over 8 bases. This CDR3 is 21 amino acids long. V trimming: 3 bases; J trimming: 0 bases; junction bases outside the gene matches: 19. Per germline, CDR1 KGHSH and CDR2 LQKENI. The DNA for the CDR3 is TGTGCCAGCTCACCTCAGGACAGCGGGAGCTTCTCAATCCACTCCTACAATGAGCAGTTCTTC. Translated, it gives CASSPQDSGSFSIHSYNEQFF.